This T cell receptor (beta chain) appears in the sequencing data of a study of cytomegalovirus exposure and HLA in healthy donors. Deletions cut 6 bases from V and 2 bases from J, with 15 bases between. The CDR3 has 15 amino acids. Germline lookup yields CDR1 MDHEN and CDR2 SYDVKM. The PCR was carried out with 60 Vbeta primers and 13 Jbeta primers. The table came from immunoSEQ multiplex PCR; TCRdb's copy has only in-frame clones and leaves some out. The sample lists some 150,000 clones; 70% to 90% were seen once. Study-level points and caveats: TRBV6-2, TRBV6-3 and some other V segments were unresolvable in 87-base-pair reads. Reported findings show TCR beta sequences accurately forecast HLA-A and HLA-B alleles in most subjects. In a later analysis, HLA-C alleles had the fewest associated TCRs, DRB1 alleles the most.

This clone was recorded once. Its target is not known. The chain recombines TRBV28 with TRBJ2-3, with D possibly TRBD1 on 5 matching bases. This receptor was taken from a woman aged 18-29 years in good health and CMV-seronegative. Specimen: PBMCs. In DNA form, the CDR3 reads TGTGCCAGCAGCCGGATAGACAGAGACACAGATACGCAGTATTTT. Amino acids: CASSRIDRDTDTQYF.